The text below deals with one TCR beta chain. The entry originates in a study of cytomegalovirus exposure and HLA in healthy donors. 13 Jbeta primers and 60 Vbeta primers were used for the PCR. The protocol was immunoSEQ multiplex PCR, while the TCRdb copy is restricted to in-frame clones and leaves out a portion. The listing contains tens of thousands of clones. Germline V gives CDR1 LNHNV, CDR2 YYDKDF (reference sequence). Trimming removed 0 bases at V and 0 bases at J, with 9 bases between. CDR3 length equals 15 residues. The V call is TRBV15, the J call TRBJ2-7; D perhaps matches TRBD2 (6 bases). Sequencing used PBMCs. This clonotype was sampled from a man under 40 in good health and CMV-seronegative. In DNA, the CDR3 is TGTGCCACCAGCAGAGATCGGGGGAGCTCCTACGAGCAGTACTTC. Its protein is CATSRDRGSSYEQYF.